This T cell receptor beta chain was retrieved from a study of identical twins. Study-wide points: Memory repertoires showed no such pattern, whereas abundant cord blood beta clonotypes carried fewer insertions.

Per the germline V gene, CDR1 is SGHTA and CDR2 is FQGNSA. CDR3 size: 14 residues. J gave up 4 bases and V 3 bases, and 3 bases lay outside the gene matches. This clonotype was observed a handful of times. Its target is unknown. TCRdb analysed the 5' RACE reads with MiXCR anew, one entry per CDR3 protein. Altogether about 260,000 distinct CDR3 sequences are present, about 7.3% being singletons, with the ten largest covering about 3.6%. Another study also made use of these data, one on yellow fever vaccine responses in identical twins.

The clonotype comes from a young woman in good health. The source material was memory (CD45RO+) T cells sorted from blood. The chain recombines TRBV7-2 with TRBJ2-3, with 8 bases that match TRBD2. This CDR3 reads CASSFAGGPDTQYF. The CDR3, as DNA: TGTGCCAGCAGCTTTGCGGGGGGTCCAGATACGCAGTATTTT.